What follows are 20 T cell receptor beta chains derived from one specimen sequenced in a study of blood T cell repertoires in COVID-19. TCRdb keeps only in-frame clones here, not all; method: immunoSEQ multiplex PCR. The repertoire consists of approximately 76,000 clones, with roughly 88% occurring once and the leading ten covering roughly 45%. The material sequenced was peripheral blood. The source is a human donor in a cohort sampled during active COVID-19.

This clone was observed a few times. The chain uses TRBV6-1 and TRBJ2-2; D perhaps matches TRBD1 (6 bases). V gave up 3 bases and J gave up 4 bases, with 15 bases separating them. Germline CDR1 MNHNS, CDR2 SASEGT. This CDR3 is 16 amino acids long. CDR3 region: CASSDEGHLGTGELFF. CDR3 coding DNA: TGTGCCAGCAGTGACGAGGGACACCTGGGCACCGGGGAGCTGTTTTTT.

The rearrangement joins TRBV6-5 to TRBJ1-3, with D uncertain. The CDR3 runs 11 residues. The germline V gene encodes CDR1 MNHEY and CDR2 SVGAGI. V lost 8 bases to trimming and J lost 1 base, with 3 bases between them. This chain's CDR3 is CASLSGNTIYF. The CDR3 DNA sequence: TGTGCCAGCCTTTCTGGAAACACCATATATTTT.

The V and J genes are TRBV18 and TRBJ1-2, with 8 bases that match TRBD1. V lost 0 bases to trimming and J lost 7 bases; unmatched junction nucleotides: 10. The CDR3 runs 16 residues. Germline lookup yields CDR1 KGHSH and CDR2 LQKENI. CDR3 coding DNA: TGTGCCAGCTCACCACCGTCACAGGGGGGTTTCGGTGGCTACACCTTC. This codes for CASSPPSQGGFGGYTF.

The chain employs TRBV5-1 and TRBJ1-3, with D maybe TRBD1 (6 bases). Trimming shortened V by 4 bases and J by 1 base, and 12 bases separated the two germline ends. Germline CDR1 is SGHRS and CDR2 is YFSETQ. The CDR3 loop spans 15 amino acids. This CDR3 is CASSDTGSSGNTIYF. In nucleotides, the CDR3 is TGCGCCAGCAGCGACACAGGGTCTTCTGGAAACACCATATATTTT.

V gene TRBV24-1 combines with J gene TRBJ2-3; TRBD2 aligns across 15 bases. After removal of 10 bases from V and 2 bases from J, the junction contained 6 bases not matched to a gene. The CDR3 runs to 16 residues. Germline V gives CDR1 KGHDR, CDR2 SFDVKD. The CDR3 here is CATMGTSGGPTDTQYF. The CDR3 nucleotides read TGTGCCACTATGGGGACTAGCGGGGGGCCCACAGATACGCAGTATTTT.

This clone was seen a few times. The chain uses TRBV6-6 and TRBJ2-7, with TRBD2 matching over 10 bases. V gave up 2 bases and J gave up 2 bases; unmatched junction bases: 3. CDR3 size: 15 residues. Germline V gene sequence: CDR1 MNHNY, CDR2 SVGAGI (reference sequence). The CDR3 loop reads CASSYRTSGTYEQYF. The CDR3 nucleotides read TGTGCCAGCAGTTACCGGACTAGCGGAACCTACGAGCAGTACTTC.

The chain has TRBV6-6 and TRBJ1-1; no clear D gene. The V and J ends lost 4 bases and 3 bases respectively, with 9 bases between them. Germline V gene sequence: CDR1 MNHNY, CDR2 SVGAGI (reference sequence). The CDR3 runs to 13 residues. The CDR3 loop reads CASSFNEDTEAFF. The CDR3 DNA follows: TGTGCCAGCAGTTTTAATGAGGACACTGAAGCTTTCTTT.

The genes are TRBV9 and TRBJ1-1; TRBD1 matches at 10 bases. J gave up 6 bases and V 4 bases, and 9 bases lay outside the gene matches. Per the germline V gene, CDR1 is SGDLS and CDR2 is YYNGEE. The CDR3 totals 15 residues. CDR3 in DNA: TGTGCCAGCAGCCCATCGGACAGGGGGTTGTCTGAAGCTTTCTTT. Translating it yields CASSPSDRGLSEAFF.

This chain uses TRBV5-1 with TRBJ1-3; 8 bases match TRBD1. Trimming at V came to 1 base and at J to 0 bases, leaving 6 bases not matched to a gene. There are 17 residues in the CDR3. Per germline, CDR1 SGHRS and CDR2 YFSETQ. The CDR3 loop is CASSLMDRASSGNTIYF. CDR3 nucleotides: TGCGCCAGCAGCTTGATGGACAGGGCCAGCTCTGGAAACACCATATATTTT.

The chain has TRBV19 and TRBJ1-6, with TRBD1 as a possible D gene (6 bases). V lost 8 bases and J lost 0, with 11 bases in between. This CDR3 has 15 amino acids. Germline V gene sequence: CDR1 LNHDA, CDR2 SQIVND (reference sequence). Written as DNA, the CDR3 is TGTGCCAGTCGAGACAGGAGCTCCTATAATTCACCCCTCCACTTT. Protein: CASRDRSSYNSPLHF.

The CDR3 spells CASSARDRGLYEQYF. The CDR3 DNA reads as TGCGCCAGCAGCGCCCGGGACAGGGGGCTGTACGAGCAGTACTTC. The V gene is TRBV5-1, the J gene TRBJ2-7; 12 bases map to TRBD1. This CDR3 contains 15 residues. After removal of 4 bases from V and 4 bases from J, the junction contained 6 bases not matched to a gene. Germline loops: CDR1 SGHRS, CDR2 YFSETQ.

J is TRBJ1-5 and V is TRBV18; 9 bases match TRBD1. The CDR3 runs to 15 residues. In germline, CDR1 is KGHSH, CDR2 LQKENI. Trimming at V came to 2 bases and at J to 4 bases, leaving 3 bases not matched to a gene. In DNA, the CDR3 is TGTGCCAGCTCACCAGTTGGACAGGGGAATCAGCCCCAGCATTTT. As protein: CASSPVGQGNQPQHF.

The gene calls are TRBV5-4 and TRBJ2-3, with TRBD2 identical over 8 bases. V shed 4 bases and J 0 bases; nucleotides not matched to a gene: 7. This CDR3 spans 16 amino acids. CDR1 is SGHNT and CDR2 is YYREEE in the germline V gene (reference sequence). The DNA of the CDR3 is TGTGCCAGCAGCCCAGGCGGGGGGACTAGCACAGATACGCAGTATTTT. It codes for CASSPGGGTSTDTQYF.

V is TRBV28 and J is TRBJ1-2; 8 bases align to TRBD1. Germline assignment: CDR1 MDHEN and CDR2 SYDVKM. The CDR3 runs 17 residues. V gave up 1 base and J gave up 1 base; unmatched junction bases: 8. The DNA of the CDR3 is TGTGCCAGCAGTTTATCGGGACAGGCCCCCTATAACTATGGCTACACCTTC. This gives the protein CASSLSGQAPYNYGYTF.

The chain recombines TRBV9 with TRBJ1-5; D might be TRBD1 (5 bases). CDR3 size: 15 residues. CDR1 is SGDLS and CDR2 is YYNGEE in the germline V gene. Deletions cut 5 bases from V and 0 bases from J, with 12 bases between. In nucleotides, the CDR3 is TGTGCCAGCAGTGCCGACAGCTATAGCAATCAGCCCCAGCATTTT. The encoded protein is CASSADSYSNQPQHF.

This chain joins TRBV7-2 and TRBJ1-2, with D possibly matching TRBD1 (6 bases). Looked up from germline, CDR1 is SGHTA and CDR2 is FQGNSA. V lost 1 base, J lost 8 bases, and 17 bases lay in between. CDR3 length: 15 amino acids. This CDR3 is CASSLVFPAGEGYTF. For the CDR3, the DNA is TGTGCCAGCAGCTTAGTATTCCCAGCAGGGGAGGGCTACACCTTC.

This chain links TRBV6-6 with TRBJ1-1; TRBD1 is a possible D gene (6 bases). CDR1 and CDR2 from the germline V gene are MNHNY and SVGAGI (reference sequence). CDR3 length equals 13 residues. Trimming pared 6 bases from V and 1 base from J, leaving 9 bases between. CDR3 DNA sequence: TGTGCCAGCAGCTCACAGGGGAACACTGAAGCTTTCTTT. Translated: CASSSQGNTEAFF.

The chain links TRBV28 to TRBJ1-3, with a possible D match to TRBD1 (5 bases). Germline V CDR1 and CDR2: MDHEN, SYDVKM. CDR3 length: 14 residues. Trimming stripped 8 bases from V and 0 bases from J, with 11 bases between. The CDR3 nucleotides read TGTGCCAGCGACGGCAGGGCCTCTGGAAACACCATATATTTT. Protein sequence: CASDGRASGNTIYF.

The chain carries TRBV28 and TRBJ2-4, with D maybe TRBD1 (6 bases). Per the germline V gene, CDR1 is MDHEN and CDR2 is SYDVKM. V lost 8 bases and J 0 bases, leaving 17 bases between the germline ends. The CDR3 extends over 16 amino acids. The CDR3 reads CASETSGAVAKNIQYF. Written as DNA, the CDR3 is TGTGCCAGCGAGACATCAGGGGCGGTAGCCAAAAACATTCAGTACTTC.

This sequence joins TRBV4-2 and TRBJ2-6; D perhaps matches TRBD1 (5 bases). The CDR3 extends over 18 amino acids. From germline, CDR1 is LGHNA and CDR2 YNFKEQ. The V gene lost 0 bases and the J gene lost 2 bases, with 14 bases spanning the gap. CDR3 amino acids: CASSQEGPQGAGANVLTF. The DNA for the CDR3 is TGTGCCAGCAGCCAAGAAGGACCGCAGGGTGCTGGGGCCAACGTCCTGACTTTC.